This T cell receptor beta chain was observed in a study of response to subunit inactivated influenza vaccine. The sample holds many counts of this clonotype. TCRdb independently ran MiXCR on the RT-PCR reads; one entry per CDR3 protein. The sample lists hundreds of thousands of distinct CDR3 sequences; approximately 10% were seen once. V lost 6 bases and J 5 bases, leaving 13 bases between the germline ends. CDR3 length: 13 residues. These data were also reused for a study on T cells expressing NK-cell markers. That work states: UMIs were included in TCR beta cDNA generated by 5'RACE template switching. According to the study, TCR beta repertoires originated from sorted CD3+CD56+NKG2C+, CD3+CD56+NKG2C- and CD3+CD56-NKG2C+ T cells. Serological testing identified most of the eight sequenced donors as HCMV-seropositive and one as seronegative. Where a handful of donors were concerned, these clonotypes also led the CD3+CD56-NKG2C+ fraction.

This TCR was sampled from a man aged 45 to 65 who received an inactivated influenza vaccine. Sequenced material: PBMCs from blood, taken on the day of vaccination. J is TRBJ1-1 and V is TRBV12-3 or TRBV12-4; D perhaps matches TRBD1 (5 bases). This chain's CDR3 is CASSLGGRTEAFF. Here the CDR3 DNA reads TGTGCCAGCAGCCTGGGGGGAAGGACTGAAGCTTTCTTT.